Below, 21 T cell receptor beta chains from the same sample are listed, as sequenced in a study of shared clonotypes between healthy human individuals. Profiling relied on immunoSEQ multiplex PCR, and the TCRdb table lists in-frame clones only, not all of them. Among 150,000 to 200,000 clones listed, just under 95% were seen once. The sample consisted of naive CD4+ T cells sorted from blood. The subset was: CD45RA+ positively selected. The source of these receptors is a woman under 40 in good health.

The rearrangement links TRBV18 to TRBJ2-1; tentative D call: TRBD1 (6 bases). The CDR3 runs 15 residues. The V end was cut by 5 bases, the J end by 0 bases, with 11 bases between. The germline V gene has CDR1 KGHSH and CDR2 LQKENI. CDR3: CASSEQDSSYNEQFF. The CDR3, as DNA: TGTGCCAGCTCAGAACAGGACAGCTCCTACAATGAGCAGTTCTTC. The full variable domain, rest sourced from reference TRBV18 and TRBJ2-1, is NAGVMQNPRHLVRRRGQEARLRCSPMKGHSHVYWYRQLPEEGLKFMVYLQKENIIDESGMPKERFSAEFPKEGPSILRIQQVVRGDSAAYFCASSEQDSSYNEQFFGPGTRLTVL.

V gene TRBV6-6 combines with J gene TRBJ2-3, with TRBD2 matching over 12 bases. Germline CDR1 reads MNHNY; CDR2 reads SVGAGI (reference sequence). Trimming took 4 bases from V and 3 from J; bases not matched to a gene: 5. The length of the CDR3 is 16 residues. The CDR3 spells CASSFLAGGGTDTQYF. DNA for the CDR3: TGTGCCAGCAGTTTCCTAGCGGGAGGGGGAACAGATACGCAGTATTTT.

V gene TRBV28 combines with J gene TRBJ2-5; D remains ambiguous. Per germline, CDR1 MDHEN and CDR2 SYDVKM. This CDR3 has 12 amino acids. V was pared by 3 bases and J by 1 base, with 3 bases between. The CDR3 protein is CASSFAQETQYF. CDR3 DNA: TGTGCCAGCAGTTTCGCCCAAGAGACCCAGTACTTC.

This rearrangement joins TRBV5-8 to TRBJ1-1; 7 bases are shared with TRBD1. The J segment lost 0 bases and the V segment lost 4 bases, leaving 15 bases of the junction unmatched. Germline-derived CDR1 and CDR2 are SGHTS and YDEGEE. The CDR3 is 18 amino acids. The CDR3 loop reads CASSRGIRQGVMNTEAFF. CDR3 nucleotides: TGTGCCAGCAGCCGGGGAATAAGACAGGGAGTTATGAACACTGAAGCTTTCTTT.

The rearrangement links TRBV2 to TRBJ2-5; D call uncertain. Gene TRBJ2-7 matches the end of the DNA better, so the J call may be wrong. The CDR3 runs to 14 residues. CDR1 is SNHLY and CDR2 is FYNNEI in the germline V gene. CDR3 loop: CASSERAKPSEQYF. In DNA, the CDR3 is TGTGCCAGCAGTGAAAGGGCGAAACCCAGCGAGCAGTACTTC.

V usage is TRBV11-2 and J usage is TRBJ2-5; no definite D call. TRBJ2-7 explains the end of the DNA better; the J call may be wrong. Germline CDR1 and CDR2: SGHAT and FQNNGV. CDR3 size: 13 residues. CDR3 coding DNA: TGTGCCAGCAGCTCCCGGTTTTCCTACGAGCAGTACTTC. Residues: CASSSRFSYEQYF.

The chain couples TRBV5-1 to TRBJ2-5; D ambiguous. With the DNA end fitting TRBJ2-7 better, the J assignment may be wrong. This CDR3 is built from 16 residues. Germline CDR1 is SGHRS and CDR2 is YFSETQ. CDR3 sequence (DNA): TGCGCCAGCAGCTTACCCAGTGAGACGGATGCCTACGAGCAGTACTTC. It is translated as CASSLPSETDAYEQYF.

The chain employs TRBV28 and TRBJ2-6, with D perhaps TRBD2 (5 bases). V lost 7 bases and J lost 0, with 13 bases in between. From germline, CDR1 is MDHEN and CDR2 SYDVKM. The CDR3 runs 16 residues. The chain's CDR3 is CASTKGGSSGANVLTF. The CDR3 nucleotides read TGTGCCAGCACCAAAGGTGGGAGCTCTGGGGCCAACGTCCTGACTTTC.

This chain connects TRBV28 to TRBJ2-7; 11 nucleotides line up with TRBD2. CDR1 and CDR2 (germline): MDHEN, SYDVKM. CDR3 length equals 15 residues. Trimming took 5 bases from V and 4 from J; bases not matched to a gene: 7. CDR3 amino acids: CASSPTLAGGYEQYF. The CDR3 DNA is TGTGCCAGCAGTCCAACTCTAGCGGGAGGTTACGAGCAGTACTTC.

This rearrangement joins TRBV4-1 to TRBJ2-7, with 9 bases fitting TRBD1. The CDR3 runs to 18 residues. CDR1 is MGHRA and CDR2 is YSYEKL in the germline V gene. The trim removed 4 bases at V and 3 bases at J, leaving 16 bases unmatched. CDR3 in amino acids: CASSPSGQGTLSYYEQYF. The CDR3 region has the DNA TGCGCCAGCAGCCCCTCGGGACAGGGAACCCTCTCTTACTACGAGCAGTACTTC.

This sequence joins TRBV7-2 and TRBJ2-5; 10 bases match TRBD2. The V and J ends lost 1 base and 5 bases, in that order; junction bases with no gene match: 10. From germline, CDR1 is SGHTA and CDR2 FQGNSA. CDR3 size: 17 residues. CDR3 loop: CASSLVGTAGGGETQYF. The CDR3 DNA sequence: TGTGCCAGCAGCTTAGTGGGCACAGCGGGAGGGGGGGAGACCCAGTACTTC.

The gene calls are TRBV28 and TRBJ1-1; 7 bases line up with TRBD1. Trimming cost V 6 bases and J 6 bases; bases outside gene matches: 4. This CDR3 comprises 12 residues. Germline lookup yields CDR1 MDHEN and CDR2 SYDVKM. The CDR3 sequence is CASRQGVAEAFF. The CDR3 DNA follows: TGTGCCAGCAGGCAGGGGGTGGCTGAAGCTTTCTTT.

The CDR3 region is CASSPPPGQENEKLFF. The CDR3 nucleotides are TGTGCCAGCAGTCCCCCTCCGGGACAGGAAAATGAAAAACTGTTTTTT. V gene TRBV6-6 combines with J gene TRBJ1-4; 8 bases fit TRBD1. The CDR3 covers 16 residues. Germline CDR1 reads MNHNY; CDR2 reads SVGAGI (reference sequence). Trimming at V came to 5 bases and at J to 5 bases, leaving 10 bases not matched to a gene.

The chain has TRBV28 and TRBJ1-1; D may be TRBD1 (6 bases). Germline CDR1 is MDHEN and CDR2 is SYDVKM. Trimming stripped 5 bases from V and 6 bases from J, with 10 bases between. The CDR3 is made up of 12 amino acids. CDR3 loop: CASSTGTAEAFF. CDR3 DNA: TGTGCCAGCAGTACAGGGACGGCTGAAGCTTTCTTT. Using reference TRBV28 and TRBJ1-1 for the parts outside the CDR3, the full variable domain is DVKVTQSSRYLVKRTGEKVFLECVQDMDHENMFWYRQDPGLGLRLIYFSYDVKMKEKGDIPEGYSVSREKKERFSLILESASTNQTSMYLCASSTGTAEAFFGQGTRLTVV.

The chain recombines TRBV4-2 with TRBJ2-5; no clear D gene. With the DNA end fitting TRBJ2-7 better, the J assignment may be wrong. CDR3 size: 13 residues. In germline, CDR1 is LGHNA, CDR2 YNFKEQ. CDR3: CASSQDLGYEQYF. The CDR3 nucleotides read TGTGCCAGCAGCCAAGACCTGGGCTACGAGCAGTACTTC.

This clone has a single count. The chain combines TRBV19 with TRBJ2-5, with no clear D. Matching the DNA end better, TRBJ2-7 makes the J call doubtful. Germline lookup yields CDR1 LNHDA and CDR2 SQIVND (reference sequence). The CDR3 loop spans 14 amino acids. The CDR3 nucleotides are TGTGCCAGTAGGGCACCGCAGCACTCCTACGAGCAGTACTTC. Translating gives CASRAPQHSYEQYF.

The chain uses TRBV18 and TRBJ1-3, with D unresolved. Trimming cost V 4 bases and J 3 bases, with 13 bases left between them. The CDR3 has 15 amino acids. Germline V lookup: CDR1 KGHSH, CDR2 LQKENI. The CDR3 spells CASSRSSVDGNTIYF. The CDR3 coding sequence is TGTGCCAGCTCACGATCCTCCGTCGATGGAAACACCATATATTTT.

The V gene is TRBV7-6, the J gene TRBJ1-5; D gene unclear. V gave up 0 bases and J gave up 4 bases, with 4 bases separating them. CDR1 and CDR2 (germline): SGHVS, FNYEAQ. This CDR3 region has 13 residues. CDR3: CASSLAQNQPQHF. DNA of the CDR3: TGTGCCAGCAGCTTAGCTCAGAATCAGCCCCAGCATTTT.

J is TRBJ1-2 and V is TRBV7-9; TRBD1 agrees at 7 bases. Germline CDR1 and CDR2: SEHNR and FQNEAQ (reference sequence). The CDR3 totals 14 residues. The ends lost 4 bases at V and 6 bases at J; junction bases unmatched: 8. CDR3 bases: TGTGCCAGCAGCTGGGCAGGGGGTTTGGATGGCTACACCTTC. Translated, it gives CASSWAGGLDGYTF.

In this sample, this clone turned up once. V is TRBV18 and J is TRBJ2-7; 7 nucleotides line up with TRBD2. This CDR3 spans 18 amino acids. With 1 base clipped from V and 2 bases from J, the junction kept 14 bases outside the gene matches. Germline values: CDR1 KGHSH, CDR2 LQKENI. The DNA for the CDR3 is TGTGCCAGCTCACCACTGTTTTCGGCTAGCGGACTTACCTACGAGCAGTACTTC. As protein: CASSPLFSASGLTYEQYF.

The chain carries TRBV28 and TRBJ2-5, with a weak D call TRBD1 (8 bases). The germline V and J ends were trimmed by 6 bases and 5 bases, with 16 bases remaining between them. Germline values: CDR1 MDHEN, CDR2 SYDVKM. This CDR3 is 14 amino acids long. The CDR3 DNA is TGTGCCAGCAGAGAACAGGGGGGGGAGGAGACCCAGTACTTC. This translates into CASREQGGEETQYF.